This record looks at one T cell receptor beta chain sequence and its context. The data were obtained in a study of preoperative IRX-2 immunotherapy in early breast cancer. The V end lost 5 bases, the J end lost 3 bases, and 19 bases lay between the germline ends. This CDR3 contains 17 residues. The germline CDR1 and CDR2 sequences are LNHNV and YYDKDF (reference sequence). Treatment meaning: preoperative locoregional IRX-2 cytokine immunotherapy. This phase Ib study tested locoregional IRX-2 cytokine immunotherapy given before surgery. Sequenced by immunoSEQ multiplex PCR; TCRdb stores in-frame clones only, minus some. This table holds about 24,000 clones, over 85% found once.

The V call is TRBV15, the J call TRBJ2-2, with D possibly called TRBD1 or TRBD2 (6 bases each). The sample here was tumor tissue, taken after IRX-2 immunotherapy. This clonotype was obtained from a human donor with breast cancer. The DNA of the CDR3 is TGTGCCACCAGCGGGGTCCTAATGAGGGGGGACACCGGGGAGCTGTTTTTT. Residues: CATSGVLMRGDTGELFF.